This TCR beta chain was obtained from a study of siplizumab effects on memory and regulatory T cells. Donor pairs, a few in total, had unstimulated naive, memory, effector memory and TEMRA subsets sequenced. Germline CDR1 is SEHNR and CDR2 is FQNEAQ (reference sequence). The CDR3 spans 13 residues. V was trimmed by 5 bases and J by 5 bases, leaving 12 bases between them. Clones were read by immunoSEQ multiplex PCR, and TCRdb kept only the in-frame ones, dropping some. Among around 2,700 clones listed, roughly 68% were seen once. Input material: TEMRA CD8+ T cells sorted from blood. Subset reported: unstimulated CD8+ CD45RA+ effector memory T cells. The rearrangement uses TRBV7-9 and TRBJ2-5; D is ambiguous. The sequence was obtained from a human donor in good health. The CDR3 loop reads CASSPKGPETQYF. In DNA form, the CDR3 reads TGTGCCAGCAGCCCTAAAGGGCCGGAGACCCAGTACTTC.